This entry concerns a single T cell receptor (beta chain). Its antigen is as yet unknown. Trimming removed 6 bases at V and 2 bases at J, with 17 bases between. The CDR3 contains 17 residues. Germline V CDR1 and CDR2: SNHLY, FYNNEI. Measured with immunoSEQ multiplex PCR; TCRdb has only the in-frame clones, and not every one. The sample lists around 25,000 clones; about 86% were seen once. The sample belongs to a study of T cells in narcolepsy. The wider study: Patients with NT1 or NT2 and healthy control donors were enrolled. General study findings and limits: Comparing one patient's CSF and blood CD4+ clonotypes highlighted HCRT- and TRIB2-specific autoreactive clonotypes. In some patient and control memory CD4+ samples, autoreactive clones were absent. Blood of same and different patients, but not healthy controls, reportedly held recurring autoreactive clonotypes.

Source material: CD45RA- memory CD4+ T cells from PBMCs. The receptor was isolated from a human donor with narcolepsy. This sequence joins TRBV2 and TRBJ1-6, with D hard to call. The CDR3 DNA reads as TGTGCCAGCAGCCAAAGGAGTCGAGCCGCCTATAATTCACCCCTCCACTTT. It is translated as CASSQRSRAAYNSPLHF.